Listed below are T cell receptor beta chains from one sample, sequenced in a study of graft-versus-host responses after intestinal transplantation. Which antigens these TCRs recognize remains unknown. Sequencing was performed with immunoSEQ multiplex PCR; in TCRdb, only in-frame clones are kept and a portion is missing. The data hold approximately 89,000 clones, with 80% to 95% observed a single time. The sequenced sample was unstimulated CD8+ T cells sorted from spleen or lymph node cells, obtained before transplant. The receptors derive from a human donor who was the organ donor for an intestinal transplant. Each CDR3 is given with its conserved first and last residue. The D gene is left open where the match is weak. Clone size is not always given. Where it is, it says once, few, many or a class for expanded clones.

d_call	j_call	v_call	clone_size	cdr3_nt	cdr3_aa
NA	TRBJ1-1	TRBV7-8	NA	TGTGCCAGCAGCCGGTGGGACACCCTCACTGAAGCTTTCTTT	CASSRWDTLTEAFF
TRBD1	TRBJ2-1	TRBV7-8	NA	TGTGCCAGCAGCTTCGGCAGGGGGCTCTACAATGAGCAGTTCTTC	CASSFGRGLYNEQFF
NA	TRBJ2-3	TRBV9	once	TGTGCCAGCAGCGCACCCCCGCAGGGCACAGATACGCAGTATTTT	CASSAPPQGTDTQYF
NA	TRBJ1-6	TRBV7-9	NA	TGTGCCAGCAGCTTAACAGGGATCGGTTCACCCCTCCACTTT	CASSLTGIGSPLHF
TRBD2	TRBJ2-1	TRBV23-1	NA	TGCGCCAGGAGTCTGGTAGCGGGGGCGGAAAGACAGCAGGGCAATGAGCAGTTCTTC	CARSLVAGAERQQGNEQFF
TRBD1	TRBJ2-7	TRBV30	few	TGTGCCTGGACGCGAGGGACAGGGGTCTACGAGCAGTACTTC	CAWTRGTGVYEQYF
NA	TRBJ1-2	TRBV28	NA	TGTGCCAGCAGTTGGACGTCCCTACACAGGCGGATTGTACGCGGCTACACCTTC	CASSWTSLHRRIVRGYTF
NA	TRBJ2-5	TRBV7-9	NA	TGTGCCAGCAGCCCCCCTTTAGAGACCCAGTACTTC	CASSPPLETQYF
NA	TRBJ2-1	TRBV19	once	TGTGCCAGTAGTATCCTCCACGGGAGAGGCGACAATGAGCAGTTCTTC	CASSILHGRGDNEQFF
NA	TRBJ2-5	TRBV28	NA	TGTGCCAGCAGTTTTAGTCGGGAGACCCAGTACTTC	CASSFSRETQYF
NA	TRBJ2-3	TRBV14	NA	TGTGCCAGCAGCCAAGAGGGCACCAGCACAGATACGCAGTATTTT	CASSQEGTSTDTQYF
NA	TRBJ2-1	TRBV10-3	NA	TGTGCCATCAGGGAAAGCCCGGGCAATGAGCAGTTCTTC	CAIRESPGNEQFF
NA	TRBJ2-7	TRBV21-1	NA	TGTGCCAGCAGCAACAGAACAGGGGAGGAAGAGCAGTACTTC	CASSNRTGEEEQYF
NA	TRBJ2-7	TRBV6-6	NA	TGTGCCAGCAGCAACGCCGCCGGGCAGGGGTCCTACGAGCAGTACTTC	CASSNAAGQGSYEQYF
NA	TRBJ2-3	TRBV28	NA	TGTGCCAGCAGTCCCCCGCCCTCCGGAGGCACAGATACGCAGTATTTT	CASSPPPSGGTDTQYF
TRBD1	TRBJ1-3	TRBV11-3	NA	TGTGCCAGCAGCTTTCGGACAGGCGTCGCTGGAAACACCATATATTTT	CASSFRTGVAGNTIYF
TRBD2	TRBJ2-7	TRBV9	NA	TGTGCCAGCAGCGTAGTAGCGGGGGGATCCTACGAGCAGTACTTC	CASSVVAGGSYEQYF
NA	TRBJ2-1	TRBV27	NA	TGTGCCAGCAGCCCCGAGGGAAGGCGGGCTAACCCCTACAATGAGCAGTTCTTC	CASSPEGRRANPYNEQFF
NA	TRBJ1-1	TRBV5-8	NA	TGTGCCAGCGCGAGGAGGGCAGGGCCCGTGAACACTGAAGCTTTCTTT	CASARRAGPVNTEAFF
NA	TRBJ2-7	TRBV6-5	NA	TGTGCCAGCAGCCGAACAGGGAGCAGCACCTACGAGCAGTACTTC	CASSRTGSSTYEQYF
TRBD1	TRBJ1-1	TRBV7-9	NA	TGTGCCAGCAGCTTTGCAGGGGGGAACACTGAAGCTTTCTTT	CASSFAGGNTEAFF
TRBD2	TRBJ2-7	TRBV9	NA	TGTGCCAGCAGCGGCGAACTAGCGGGGGGGCTAGACGAGCAGTACTTC	CASSGELAGGLDEQYF
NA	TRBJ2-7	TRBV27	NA	TGTGCCAGCAGTTTAGGGCAGAGCTACGAGCAGTACTTC	CASSLGQSYEQYF
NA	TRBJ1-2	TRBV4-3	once	TGCGCCAGCAGCCAAACAATGGTTAACTATGGCTACACCTTC	CASSQTMVNYGYTF
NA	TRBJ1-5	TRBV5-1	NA	TGCGCCAGCAGCTTGGCGGTGGGCAATCAGCCCCAGCATTTT	CASSLAVGNQPQHF
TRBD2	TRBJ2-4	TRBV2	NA	TGTGCCAGCACCATACCTCAAACTAGCGGGGGGCCTCTAGCCAAAAACATTCAGTACTTC	CASTIPQTSGGPLAKNIQYF
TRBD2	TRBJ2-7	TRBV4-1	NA	TGCGCCAGCAGCCACCGGGAGGGCTACGAGCAGTACTTC	CASSHREGYEQYF
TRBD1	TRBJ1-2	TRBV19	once	TGTGCCAGTAGTATACCGGGACAGGCTAGCTATGGCTACACCTTC	CASSIPGQASYGYTF
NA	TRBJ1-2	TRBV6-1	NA	TGTGCCAGCACCGGAGGGAATGGCTACACCTTC	CASTGGNGYTF
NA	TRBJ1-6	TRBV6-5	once	TGTGCCAGCAGCCTAAGATCCTATAATTCACCCCTCCACTTT	CASSLRSYNSPLHF
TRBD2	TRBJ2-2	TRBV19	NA	TGTGCCAGTAGTGCCACTAGCGGCCCTGGGACCGGGGAGCTGTTTTTT	CASSATSGPGTGELFF
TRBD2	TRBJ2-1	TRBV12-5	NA	TGTGCTAGTGGCATTGAGGGACTAGCGGGAGACGATGAGGACAATGAGCAGTTCTTC	CASGIEGLAGDDEDNEQFF
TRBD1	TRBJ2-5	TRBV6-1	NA	TGTGCCAGCCGGGACAGGGGGGCCACAGAGACCCAGTACTTC	CASRDRGATETQYF